Each of the 9 T cell receptor beta chains below was sequenced from the same sample in a study of T cells in tuberculosis (dated by TCRdb to 2016 to 2018). The library was prepared using the immunoSEQ multiplex PCR assay. TCRdb provides this immuneACCESS table in a form limited to in-frame rearrangements. Some clones are lacking; in checked studies, under half of them reflect an unresolved V gene, and why the rest are absent is not known. A total of about 5,000 clones appear in this sample, approximately 97% of them only once. 11% of the sample is in the top ten clones. According to the study, the label for this sample's time point signals: new active TB diagnosis, blood taken before or within 7 days of starting treatment. The material sequenced was PBMCs, taken at tuberculosis diagnosis. Receptor source: an adult with tuberculosis.

V and J are TRBV9 and TRBJ1-2; possibly TRBD1 for D (5 bases). Between the trimmed V and J ends, which lost 4 bases and 2 bases, there was a span of 12 bases. CDR3 length: 14 amino acids. Per germline, CDR1 SGDLS and CDR2 YYNGEE. This CDR3 reads CASSLEGHNYGYTF. As DNA, the CDR3 is TGTGCCAGCAGCCTAGAGGGGCACAACTATGGCTACACCTTC.

The J gene is TRBJ1-5, the V gene TRBV5-8; TRBD1 aligns across 7 bases. Per the germline V gene, CDR1 is SGHTS and CDR2 is YDEGEE. After removal of 4 bases from V and 4 bases from J, the junction contained 11 bases not matched to a gene. This CDR3 comprises 16 residues. This CDR3 is CASSPRTGVRNQPQHF. The CDR3, as DNA: TGTGCCAGCAGCCCCCGTACAGGGGTAAGAAATCAGCCCCAGCATTTT.

This clone was detected once. The J gene is TRBJ2-3, the V gene TRBV28; possible D gene TRBD1, 5 bases. Germline CDR1 reads MDHEN; CDR2 reads SYDVKM. Trimming removed 8 bases at V and 1 base at J, with 10 bases between. The CDR3 loop spans 13 amino acids. The CDR3 DNA reads as TGTGCCAGCCACAGGCAGGGCACAGATACGCAGTATTTT. It codes for CASHRQGTDTQYF.

The chain is built from TRBV2 and TRBJ1-2, with D uncertain. The CDR3 contains 16 residues. Germline-derived CDR1 and CDR2 are SNHLY and FYNNEI. Deletions cut 0 bases from V and 4 bases from J, with 15 bases between. The CDR3 region has the DNA TGTGCCAGCAGTGAAGCCTATGGCGTTAGGAGCTATGGCTACACCTTC. Translation: CASSEAYGVRSYGYTF.

This clone was observed a single time. The chain carries TRBV6-5 and TRBJ2-7, with D perhaps TRBD2 (6 bases). Germline CDR1 is MNHEY and CDR2 is SVGAGI. CDR3 length: 15 amino acids. Trimming pared 6 bases from V and 3 bases from J, leaving 18 bases between. The CDR3 loop is CASRGAGGPDYEQYF. In DNA form, the CDR3 reads TGTGCCAGCAGGGGAGCCGGAGGGCCAGACTACGAGCAGTACTTC.

The chain links TRBV5-6 to TRBJ1-2; 11 nucleotides align to TRBD1. The junction had 6 bases not matched to a gene; V was cut back by 4 bases and J by 4 bases. Germline CDR1 is SGHDT and CDR2 is YYEEEE. The CDR3 contains 15 residues. The CDR3 spells CASSPGTGGIYGYTF. The CDR3 DNA sequence: TGTGCCAGCAGCCCCGGGACAGGGGGGATCTATGGCTACACCTTC.

The chain links TRBV5-1 to TRBJ2-1; the match to TRBD2 covers 10 bases. After removal of 1 base from V and 8 bases from J, the junction contained 9 bases not matched to a gene. Germline lookup yields CDR1 SGHRS and CDR2 YFSETQ. CDR3 length: 16 residues. In nucleotides, the CDR3 is TGCGCCAGCAGCTTGCCCGGGACTAGCGTGATGGATGAGCAGTTCTTC. This gives the protein CASSLPGTSVMDEQFF.

The chain has TRBV30 and TRBJ1-2; tentatively, D is TRBD1 (6 bases). CDR1 GTSNPN and CDR2 SVGIG come from the germline V gene (reference sequence). V lost 0 bases, J lost 4 bases, and 15 bases lay in between. The CDR3 extends over 15 amino acids. The CDR3 loop is CAWSVYRAVFYGYTF. Written as DNA, the CDR3 is TGTGCCTGGAGTGTTTACAGGGCCGTGTTCTATGGCTACACCTTC.

The chain uses TRBV7-6 and TRBJ2-3, with 12 bases matching TRBD2. CDR3 size: 14 residues. The junction had 2 bases not matched to a gene; V was cut back by 6 bases and J by 4 bases. CDR1 and CDR2 (germline): SGHVS, FNYEAQ. The CDR3 region has the DNA TGTGCCAGCAGGAGGACTAGCGGGGCAGATACGCAGTATTTT. Its protein is CASRRTSGADTQYF.